The present T cell receptor beta chain was sequenced within a study of T cell changes during pregnancy in multiple sclerosis. Profiled with immunoSEQ multiplex PCR; TCRdb holds only in-frame clones, not every one. Of 84,000 or so clones in the sample, 94% were seen once. The V segment lost 3 bases and the J segment 2 bases; nucleotides outside the gene matches: 9. Per germline, CDR1 MGHRA and CDR2 YSYEKL. The CDR3 has 17 amino acids. The chain is built from TRBV4-1 and TRBJ2-1; 8 bases agree with TRBD1. The receptor was isolated from a female donor with multiple sclerosis, enrolled in a pregnancy study. Source: peripheral blood, taken in the third trimester of pregnancy. CDR3 sequence reads: CASSHDPGQETYNEQFF. The CDR3 DNA sequence: TGCGCCAGCAGCCATGATCCGGGACAGGAAACCTACAATGAGCAGTTCTTC.